Listed below are T cell receptor beta chains from one sample, sequenced in a study of T-cell memory formation after mild COVID-19. TCRdb re-analysed the 5' RACE reads in MiXCR, keeping a single row per CDR3 protein. The table includes more than 450,000 distinct CDR3 sequences, about a sixth detected once. The sample consisted of PBMCs or a T cell subset sorted from them (not recorded which). All receptors come from an adult woman who had mild COVID-19 (a few samples of this study predate the infection). Cell type and time point are not known. CDR3s include the opening cysteine and the closing phenylalanine or tryptophan. A D gene is named only where the DNA matches it firmly. The size of a clone is reported for some rows only, either as once, few or many, or as a class for expanded clones.

.	TRBV5-1	.	TRBJ1-6	CASSLPGADSPLHF	TGCGCCAGCAGCTTGCCGGGGGCTGATTCACCCCTCCACTTT
TRBD2	TRBV5-1	few	TRBJ2-3	CASSLLGLAGTDTQYF	TGCGCCAGCAGCTTGTTGGGCCTAGCGGGCACAGATACGCAGTATTTT
.	TRBV3-1	.	TRBJ1-5	CASSQDRGRHQHF	TGTGCCAGCAGCCAAGATCGGGGCCGTCACCAGCATTTT
.	TRBV18	few	TRBJ2-3	CASSPPKVGVVADTQYF	TGTGCCAGCTCACCACCGAAAGTTGGGGTCGTGGCAGATACGCAGTATTTT
.	TRBV20-1	.	TRBJ1-1	CSARVRQVLVAEAFF	TGCAGTGCTAGAGTACGCCAGGTTCTGGTAGCTGAAGCTTTCTTT
.	TRBV7-9	.	TRBJ2-7	CASRGGGGGYEQYF	TGTGCCAGCAGGGGCGGAGGGGGCGGTTACGAGCAGTACTTC
.	TRBV12-3/TRBV12-4	few	TRBJ2-7	CASTRDSYEQYF	TGTGCCAGCACCCGAGACAGTTACGAGCAGTACTTC
TRBD1	TRBV14	.	TRBJ2-2	CASRRSGTGATTGELFF	TGTGCCAGCAGACGCTCCGGGACAGGGGCGACCACCGGGGAGCTGTTTTTT
.	TRBV25-1	once	TRBJ1-2	CASSEQGTPIRGYTF	TGTGCCAGCAGTGAACAAGGGACACCGATCCGCGGCTACACCTTC
TRBD2	TRBV5-4	many	TRBJ2-7	CASSNILAGAYEQYF	TGTGCCAGCAGCAATATTCTAGCGGGGGCCTACGAGCAGTACTTC
TRBD1	TRBV24-1	few	TRBJ2-1	CATSASVGQGPYNEQFF	TGTGCCACCAGTGCCTCAGTGGGACAGGGACCCTACAATGAGCAGTTCTTC
.	TRBV20-1	few	TRBJ1-1	CSARGLGVMNTEAFF	TGCAGTGCTAGGGGCCTCGGGGTGATGAACACTGAAGCTTTCTTT
TRBD2	TRBV10-3	few	TRBJ2-7	CAISEVAGGPYEQYF	TGTGCCATCAGTGAGGTAGCGGGAGGGCCGTACGAGCAGTACTTC
.	TRBV20-1	few	TRBJ1-3	CSAQDSISGNTIYF	TGCAGTGCTCAGGACAGCATCTCTGGAAACACCATATATTTT
TRBD1	TRBV7-9	.	TRBJ1-5	CASSLNPGQGYNQPQHF	TGTGCCAGCAGCTTAAACCCGGGACAGGGATACAATCAGCCCCAGCATTTT
.	TRBV6-2/TRBV6-3	.	TRBJ2-7	CASSGRAPAYEQYF	TGTGCCAGCAGCGGACGGGCACCGGCCTACGAGCAGTACTTC
TRBD2	TRBV27	few	TRBJ2-7	CASSSGLALYEQYF	TGTGCCAGCAGTTCAGGACTAGCTTTATACGAGCAGTACTTC
TRBD1	TRBV2	few	TRBJ1-1	CASSEVTGQEITEAFF	TGTGCCAGCAGTGAAGTAACGGGACAGGAGATCACTGAAGCTTTCTTT
.	TRBV5-1	many	TRBJ2-3	CASSYSAGTDTQYF	TGCGCCAGCAGCTACTCTGCAGGCACAGATACGCAGTATTTT
.	TRBV19	.	TRBJ1-1	CASIPETLTEAFF	TGTGCCAGTATCCCGGAGACCCTAACTGAAGCTTTCTTT
TRBD1	TRBV11-3	few	TRBJ2-1	CASSLGTGVRGNEQFF	TGTGCCAGCAGCTTAGGAACAGGGGTAAGAGGAAATGAGCAGTTCTTC
.	TRBV25-1	.	TRBJ2-2	CASSLTRSGELFF	TGTGCCAGCAGCCTAACTAGGTCCGGGGAGCTGTTTTTT
.	TRBV3-1	few	TRBJ1-2	CASSPAASSYGYTF	TGTGCCAGCAGCCCCGCCGCAAGCTCCTATGGCTACACCTTC
.	TRBV12-3/TRBV12-4	few	TRBJ2-7	CASSFRGRSYEQYF	TGTGCCAGCAGTTTCAGGGGAAGAAGCTACGAGCAGTACTTC
.	TRBV20-1	few	TRBJ2-3	CSARGSGMRDTQYF	TGCAGTGCTAGAGGGTCAGGCATGAGGGATACGCAGTATTTT
.	TRBV30	few	TRBJ1-2	CAWSVQQAGYTF	TGTGCCTGGAGTGTACAACAGGCTGGCTACACCTTC
TRBD2	TRBV24-1	many	TRBJ2-3	CATSDHRGLAGVSDTQYF	TGTGCCACCAGTGACCATAGAGGACTAGCGGGGGTGTCAGATACGCAGTATTTT
.	TRBV5-5	.	TRBJ2-3	CASSLGLGHTDTQYF	TGTGCCAGCAGCTTGGGACTAGGACACACAGATACGCAGTATTTT
TRBD2	TRBV18	.	TRBJ2-2	CASSPGRDPNTGELFF	TGTGCCAGCTCACCAGGGAGGGATCCGAACACCGGGGAGCTGTTTTTT
TRBD1	TRBV11-3	.	TRBJ2-1	CASSPGQGFSFF	TGTGCCAGCAGCCCGGGACAGGGGTTCTCGTTCTTC
.	TRBV20-1	.	TRBJ2-7	CSARPRLADEQYF	TGCAGTGCTAGACCCCGCCTAGCCGACGAGCAGTACTTC
TRBD1	TRBV7-3	.	TRBJ1-2	CASSPRLTGVDGYTF	TGTGCCAGCAGTCCACGCCTTACAGGGGTAGATGGCTACACCTTC
TRBD1	TRBV7-9	.	TRBJ2-7	CASSLTLGGFEQYF	TGTGCCAGCAGCTTAACTCTAGGGGGCTTCGAGCAGTACTTC
.	TRBV6-2/TRBV6-3	few	TRBJ2-7	CASSYSPDYYEQYF	TGTGCCAGCAGTTACTCCCCAGACTACTACGAGCAGTACTTC
.	TRBV9	.	TRBJ2-3	CASSLTGISTDTQYF	TGTGCCAGCAGCCTAACCGGGATAAGCACAGATACGCAGTATTTT
.	TRBV13	few	TRBJ2-7	CASSSTTELYEQYF	TGTGCCAGCAGCTCGACCACTGAACTCTACGAGCAGTACTTC
TRBD2	TRBV7-9	.	TRBJ2-1	CASSISSGRGDEQFF	TGTGCCAGCAGCATCTCAAGCGGGAGAGGGGATGAGCAGTTCTTC
TRBD2	TRBV7-7	few	TRBJ2-1	CASGELAGVANEQFF	TGTGCTAGCGGAGAACTAGCGGGAGTTGCTAATGAGCAGTTCTTC
TRBD2	TRBV4-3	once	TRBJ2-3	CASSQDPAASGRHGVGTDTQYF	TGCGCCAGCAGCCAAGATCCGGCGGCTAGCGGGAGACATGGGGTAGGCACAGATACGCAGTATTTT
.	TRBV20-1	few	TRBJ2-1	CSARDGSSDNEQFF	TGCAGTGCTAGAGATGGATCTAGCGACAATGAGCAGTTCTTC
.	TRBV7-6	few	TRBJ2-5	CASSLGRALQETQYF	TGTGCCAGCAGCTTAGGCAGGGCCCTTCAAGAGACCCAGTACTTC
TRBD1	TRBV6-2/TRBV6-3	.	TRBJ1-1	CASRLDRDGTEAFF	TGTGCCAGCAGACTAGACAGGGATGGGACTGAAGCTTTCTTT
TRBD1	TRBV6-5	few	TRBJ1-5	CASARITGGQPQHF	TGTGCCAGCGCCCGTATAACAGGGGGTCAGCCCCAGCATTTT
TRBD2	TRBV7-2	few	TRBJ2-1	CASSPRTSLHEQFF	TGTGCCAGCAGCCCCAGGACTAGTTTGCATGAGCAGTTCTTC
.	TRBV5-1	.	TRBJ1-6	CASSSGTTWEYSPLHF	TGCGCCAGCAGCAGCGGGACAACGTGGGAGTATTCACCCCTCCACTTT
TRBD1	TRBV5-1	many	TRBJ2-2	CASSNDQGAGNTGELFF	TGCGCCAGCAGCAACGATCAGGGGGCAGGGAACACCGGGGAGCTGTTTTTT
.	TRBV7-2	.	TRBJ2-7	CASSLQASVEQYF	TGTGCCAGCAGCTTACAGGCTAGCGTCGAGCAGTACTTC
TRBD2	TRBV11-2	.	TRBJ2-3	CASSPRQKSGGHTDTQYF	TGTGCCAGCAGCCCTAGACAGAAAAGCGGGGGTCACACAGATACGCAGTATTTT
.	TRBV20-1	.	TRBJ2-5	CSARGGILETQYF	TGCAGTGCTAGAGGCGGGATTTTGGAGACCCAGTACTTC
TRBD1	TRBV7-9	few	TRBJ1-2	CASSLPQGARGYTF	TGTGCCAGCAGCTTACCCCAGGGGGCGAGGGGCTACACCTTC
TRBD1	TRBV7-3	few	TRBJ2-1	CASSLTGQGLANEQFF	TGTGCCAGCAGCTTAACTGGACAGGGACTTGCCAATGAGCAGTTCTTC
.	TRBV5-5	.	TRBJ2-2	CASSLTSTNTGELFF	TGTGCCAGCAGCCTGACGAGCACGAACACCGGGGAGCTGTTTTTT
TRBD1	TRBV15	.	TRBJ2-5	CATSRGQGAYQETQYF	TGTGCCACCAGCAGAGGACAGGGGGCATACCAAGAGACCCAGTACTTC